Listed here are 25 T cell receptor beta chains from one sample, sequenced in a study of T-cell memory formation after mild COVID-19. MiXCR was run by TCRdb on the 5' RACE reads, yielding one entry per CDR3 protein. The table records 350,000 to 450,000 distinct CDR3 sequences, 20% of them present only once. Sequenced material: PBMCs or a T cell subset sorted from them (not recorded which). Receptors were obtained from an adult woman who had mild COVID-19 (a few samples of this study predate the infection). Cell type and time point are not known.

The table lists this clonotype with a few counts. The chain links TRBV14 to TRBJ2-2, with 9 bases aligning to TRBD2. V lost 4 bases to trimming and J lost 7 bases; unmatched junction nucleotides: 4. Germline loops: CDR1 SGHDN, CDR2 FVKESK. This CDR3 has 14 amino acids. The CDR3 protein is CASSPGLAVGELFF. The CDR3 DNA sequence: TGTGCCAGCAGCCCGGGACTAGCCGTCGGGGAGCTGTTTTTT.

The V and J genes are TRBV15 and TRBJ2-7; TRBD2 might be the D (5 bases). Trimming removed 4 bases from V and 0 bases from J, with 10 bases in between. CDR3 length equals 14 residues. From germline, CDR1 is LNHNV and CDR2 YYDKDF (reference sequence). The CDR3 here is CATSNRRASYEQYF. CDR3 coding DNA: TGTGCCACCAGCAATAGGCGGGCCTCCTACGAGCAGTACTTC.

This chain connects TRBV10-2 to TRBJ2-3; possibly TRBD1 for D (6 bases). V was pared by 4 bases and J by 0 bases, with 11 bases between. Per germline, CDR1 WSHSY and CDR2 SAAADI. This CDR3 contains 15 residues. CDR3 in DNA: TGCGCCAGCAGTGGGGGGACAACTAGCACAGATACGCAGTATTTT. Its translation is CASSGGTTSTDTQYF.

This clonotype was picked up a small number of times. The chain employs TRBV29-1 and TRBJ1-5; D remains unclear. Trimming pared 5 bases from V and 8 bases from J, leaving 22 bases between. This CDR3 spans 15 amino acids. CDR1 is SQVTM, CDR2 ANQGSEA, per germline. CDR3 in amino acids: CSVPGEKKSWEPQHF. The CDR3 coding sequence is TGCAGCGTTCCCGGAGAGAAGAAATCTTGGGAGCCCCAGCATTTT.

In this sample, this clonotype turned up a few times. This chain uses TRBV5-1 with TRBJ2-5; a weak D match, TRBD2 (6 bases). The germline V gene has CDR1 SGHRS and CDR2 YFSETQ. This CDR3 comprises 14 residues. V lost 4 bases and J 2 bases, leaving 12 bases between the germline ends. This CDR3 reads CASSPGLTQETQYF. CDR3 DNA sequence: TGCGCCAGCAGCCCGGGACTTACGCAAGAGACCCAGTACTTC.

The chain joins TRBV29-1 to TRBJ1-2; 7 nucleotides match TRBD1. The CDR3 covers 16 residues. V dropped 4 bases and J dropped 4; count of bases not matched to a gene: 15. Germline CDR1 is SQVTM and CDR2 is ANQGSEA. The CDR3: CSVGVDRSAGAYGYTF. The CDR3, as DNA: TGCAGCGTTGGTGTGGACAGGAGCGCAGGGGCCTATGGCTACACCTTC.

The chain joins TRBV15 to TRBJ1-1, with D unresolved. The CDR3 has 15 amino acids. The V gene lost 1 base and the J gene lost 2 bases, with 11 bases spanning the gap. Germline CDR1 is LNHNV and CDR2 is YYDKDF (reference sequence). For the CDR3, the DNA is TGTGCCACCAGCAGAGCCAAGAGACTAAACACTGAAGCTTTCTTT. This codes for CATSRAKRLNTEAFF.

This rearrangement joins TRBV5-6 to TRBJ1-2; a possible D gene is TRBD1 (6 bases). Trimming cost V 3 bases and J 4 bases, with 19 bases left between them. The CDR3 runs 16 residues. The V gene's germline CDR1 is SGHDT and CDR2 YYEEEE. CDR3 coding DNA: TGTGCCAGCAGCTCTTACCTCAGCTACAGGGCCTATGGCTACACCTTC. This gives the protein CASSSYLSYRAYGYTF. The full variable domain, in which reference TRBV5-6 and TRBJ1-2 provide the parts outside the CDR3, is DAGVTQSPTHLIKTRGQQVTLRCSPKSGHDTVSWYQQALGQGPQFIFQYYEEEERQRGNFPDRFSGHQFPNYSSELNVNALLLGDSALYLCASSSYLSYRAYGYTFGSGTRLTVV.

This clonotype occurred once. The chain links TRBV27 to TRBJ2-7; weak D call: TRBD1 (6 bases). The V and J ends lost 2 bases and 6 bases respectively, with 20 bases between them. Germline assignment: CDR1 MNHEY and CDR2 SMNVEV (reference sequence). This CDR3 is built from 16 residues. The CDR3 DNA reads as TGTGCCAGCAGTTTAGGTCCCAGAACAGGGTTACGCGAGCAGTACTTC. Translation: CASSLGPRTGLREQYF.

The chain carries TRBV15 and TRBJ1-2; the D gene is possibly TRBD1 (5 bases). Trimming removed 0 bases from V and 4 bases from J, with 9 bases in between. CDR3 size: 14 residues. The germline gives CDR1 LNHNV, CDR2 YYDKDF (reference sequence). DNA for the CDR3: TGTGCCACCAGCAGAGATACAGGTCCCTATGGCTACACCTTC. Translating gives CATSRDTGPYGYTF.

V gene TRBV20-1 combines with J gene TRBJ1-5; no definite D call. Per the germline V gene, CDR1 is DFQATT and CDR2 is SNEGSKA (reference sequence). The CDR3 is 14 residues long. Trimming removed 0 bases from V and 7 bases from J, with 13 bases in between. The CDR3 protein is CSARDPGSDQPQHF. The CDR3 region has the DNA TGCAGTGCTAGAGATCCGGGGAGCGACCAGCCCCAGCATTTT.

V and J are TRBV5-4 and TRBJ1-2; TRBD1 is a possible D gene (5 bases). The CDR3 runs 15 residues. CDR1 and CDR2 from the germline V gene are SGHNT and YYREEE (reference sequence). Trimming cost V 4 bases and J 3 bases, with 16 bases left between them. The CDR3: CASSTGPAEDYGYTF. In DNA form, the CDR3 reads TGTGCCAGCAGCACGGGACCCGCGGAGGACTATGGCTACACCTTC.

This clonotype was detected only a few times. CDR3 bases: TGTGCCAGCACCCTGGATCACACAGATACGCAGTATTTT. Translated, it gives CASTLDHTDTQYF. V usage is TRBV6-1 and J usage is TRBJ2-3; D not certain. Trimming removed 7 bases at V and 2 bases at J, with 10 bases between. Germline loops: CDR1 MNHNS, CDR2 SASEGT. The CDR3 length is 13 residues.

CDR3 coding DNA: TGTGCCAGCTCACCAGGCGGGAGGGCCGAGCAGTACTTC. This codes for CASSPGGRAEQYF. This chain uses TRBV18 with TRBJ2-7; 9 bases fit TRBD2. V dropped 2 bases and J dropped 6; count of bases not matched to a gene: 2. The CDR3 extends over 13 amino acids. CDR1 and CDR2 (germline): KGHSH, LQKENI. The whole variable domain, filled in from reference TRBV18 and TRBJ2-7, reads NAGVMQNPRHLVRRRGQEARLRCSPMKGHSHVYWYRQLPEEGLKFMVYLQKENIIDESGMPKERFSAEFPKEGPSILRIQQVVRGDSAAYFCASSPGGRAEQYFGPGTRLTVT.

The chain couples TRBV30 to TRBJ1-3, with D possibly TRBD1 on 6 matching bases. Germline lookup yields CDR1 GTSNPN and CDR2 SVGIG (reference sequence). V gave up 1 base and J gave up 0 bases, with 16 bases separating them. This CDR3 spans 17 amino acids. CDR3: CAWSAGGPGYSGNTIYF. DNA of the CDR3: TGTGCCTGGAGTGCGGGGGGGCCCGGTTACTCTGGAAACACCATATATTTT. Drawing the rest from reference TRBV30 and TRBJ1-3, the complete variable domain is SQTIHQWPATLVQPVGSPLSLECTVEGTSNPNLYWYRQAAGRGLQLLFYSVGIGQISSEVPQNLSASRPQDRQFILSSKKLLLSDSGFYLCAWSAGGPGYSGNTIYFGEGSWLTVV.

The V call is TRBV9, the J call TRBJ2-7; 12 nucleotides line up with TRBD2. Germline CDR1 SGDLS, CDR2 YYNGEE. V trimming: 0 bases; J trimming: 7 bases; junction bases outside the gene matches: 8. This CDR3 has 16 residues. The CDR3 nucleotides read TGTGCCAGCAGCGTAGGGGGACTAGCGGGCACGAGGGAGCAGTACTTC. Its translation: CASSVGGLAGTREQYF.

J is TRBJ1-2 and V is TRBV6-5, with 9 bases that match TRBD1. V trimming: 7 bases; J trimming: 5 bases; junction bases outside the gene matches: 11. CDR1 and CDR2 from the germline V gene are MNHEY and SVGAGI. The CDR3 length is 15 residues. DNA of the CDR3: TGTGCCAGCATACCCCGACAGGGGGGGTTTTATGGCTACACCTTC. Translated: CASIPRQGGFYGYTF.

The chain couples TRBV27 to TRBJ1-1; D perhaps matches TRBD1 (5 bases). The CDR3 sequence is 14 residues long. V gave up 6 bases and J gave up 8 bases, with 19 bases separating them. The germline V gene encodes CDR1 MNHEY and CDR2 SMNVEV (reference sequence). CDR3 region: CASSPRGTAREAFF. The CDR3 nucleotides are TGTGCCAGCAGCCCTAGGGGAACAGCCAGGGAAGCTTTCTTT.

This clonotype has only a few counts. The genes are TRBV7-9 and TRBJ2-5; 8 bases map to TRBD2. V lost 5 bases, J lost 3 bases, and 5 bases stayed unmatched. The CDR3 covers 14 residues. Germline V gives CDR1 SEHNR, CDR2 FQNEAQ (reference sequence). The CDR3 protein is CASSPTSGEETQYF. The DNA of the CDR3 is TGTGCCAGCAGCCCCACTAGCGGAGAAGAGACCCAGTACTTC.

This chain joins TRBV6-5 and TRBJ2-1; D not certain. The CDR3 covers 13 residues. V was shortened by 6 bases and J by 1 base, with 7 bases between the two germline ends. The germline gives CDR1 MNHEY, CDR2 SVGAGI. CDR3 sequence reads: CASRLGSYNEQFF. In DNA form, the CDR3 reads TGTGCCAGCAGGTTAGGGTCCTACAATGAGCAGTTCTTC.

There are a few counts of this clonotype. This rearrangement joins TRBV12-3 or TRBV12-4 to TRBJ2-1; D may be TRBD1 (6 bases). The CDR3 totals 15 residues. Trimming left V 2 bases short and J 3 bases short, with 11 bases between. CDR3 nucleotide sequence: TGTGCCAGCAGTTTAAACAGGGAAGTCTACAATGAGCAGTTCTTC. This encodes CASSLNREVYNEQFF.

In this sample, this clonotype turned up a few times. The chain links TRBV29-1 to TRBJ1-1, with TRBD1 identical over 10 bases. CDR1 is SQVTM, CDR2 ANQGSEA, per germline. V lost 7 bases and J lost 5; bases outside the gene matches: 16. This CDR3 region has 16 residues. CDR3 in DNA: TGCAGCGCCATAGCCGGGACAGGGGTACGTGGTACTGAAGCTTTCTTT. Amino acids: CSAIAGTGVRGTEAFF.

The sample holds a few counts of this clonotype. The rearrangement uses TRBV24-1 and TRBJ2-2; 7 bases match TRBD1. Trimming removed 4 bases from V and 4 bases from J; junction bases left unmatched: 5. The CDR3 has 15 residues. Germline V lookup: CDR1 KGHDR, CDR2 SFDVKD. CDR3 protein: CATSEPDRATGELFF. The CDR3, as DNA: TGTGCCACCAGTGAGCCCGACAGGGCCACCGGGGAGCTGTTTTTT.

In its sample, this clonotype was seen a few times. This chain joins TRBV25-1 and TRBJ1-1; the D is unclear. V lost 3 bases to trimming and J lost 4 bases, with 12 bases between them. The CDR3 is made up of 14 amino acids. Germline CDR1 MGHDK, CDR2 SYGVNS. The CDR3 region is CASSDSYTGTEAFF. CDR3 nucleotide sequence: TGTGCCAGCAGTGATTCTTACACGGGCACTGAAGCTTTCTTT.

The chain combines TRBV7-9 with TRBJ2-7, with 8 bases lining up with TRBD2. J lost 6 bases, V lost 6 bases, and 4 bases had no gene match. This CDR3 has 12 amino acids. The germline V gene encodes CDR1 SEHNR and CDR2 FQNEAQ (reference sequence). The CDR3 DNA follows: TGTGCCAGCAGTTGGACTAGCCGCGAGCAGTACTTC. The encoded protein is CASSWTSREQYF.